This is a list of T cell receptor beta chains from one sample in a study of T-cell reconstitution after alpha-beta-depleted transplantation in children. A single record per CDR3 protein comes from TCRdb applying MiXCR to the PCR reads. Of about 32,000 distinct CDR3 sequences listed, approximately 7% are singletons. Source: peripheral blood, taken 60 days after TCRalphabeta/CD19-depleted stem cell transplant. The receptors originated from a child younger than two who had a stem cell transplant for acute myeloid leukemia, so the T cells may come from the graft donor. Each CDR3 is given with its conserved first and last residue. A D gene is named only where the DNA matches it firmly. Each size is once, few, many or a size class.

D gene | J gene | V gene | clone size | CDR3 protein | CDR3 DNA
TRBD1 | TRBJ1-2 | TRBV5-1 | many | CASSLDGQGASRGYTF | TGCGCCAGCAGCTTGGACGGACAGGGGGCCTCGCGTGGCTACACCTTC
NA | TRBJ2-5 | TRBV5-1 | many | CASSSGGQETQYF | TGCGCCAGCTCCTCTGGGGGTCAAGAGACCCAGTACTTC
TRBD2 | TRBJ2-7 | TRBV28 | many | CASSSDPGLEFSEQYF | TGTGCCAGCAGTTCCGACCCGGGACTAGAATTTAGTGAGCAGTACTTC
TRBD1 | TRBJ2-2 | TRBV7-8 | many | CASSFRGPDRGNTGELFF | TGTGCCAGCAGCTTCCGAGGCCCGGACAGGGGGAACACCGGGGAGCTGTTTTTT
NA | TRBJ2-2 | TRBV4-3 | many | CASSQLPTGELFF | TGCGCCAGCAGCCAACTCCCCACCGGGGAGCTGTTTTTT
NA | TRBJ2-2 | TRBV4-2 | many | CASSQVGGGELFF | TGTGCCAGCAGCCAAGTGGGGGGTGGGGAGCTGTTTTTT
TRBD1 | TRBJ1-5 | TRBV2 | many | CASRDREDNQPQHF | TGTGCCAGCCGGGACAGGGAAGACAATCAGCCCCAGCATTTT
NA | TRBJ2-1 | TRBV5-6 | many | CASSFGDSYNEQFF | TGTGCCAGCAGCTTCGGGGATTCCTACAATGAGCAGTTCTTC
NA | TRBJ2-3 | TRBV5-1 | many | CASIASETSTDTQYF | TGCGCCAGCATCGCTAGCGAGACCAGCACAGATACGCAGTATTTT
TRBD2 | TRBJ2-2 | TRBV7-8 | many | CASRSSGSSTGELFF | TGTGCCAGCAGATCAAGCGGGAGCAGTACCGGGGAGCTGTTTTTT
NA | TRBJ1-1 | TRBV27 | many | CASSSLGGRNTEAFF | TGTGCCAGCAGTTCCCTTGGGGGGAGGAACACTGAAGCTTTCTTT
TRBD1 | TRBJ2-2 | TRBV7-9 | many | CASSAPGQRTGELFF | TGTGCCAGCAGCGCTCCGGGACAGCGCACCGGGGAGCTGTTTTTT
TRBD2 | TRBJ2-1 | TRBV6-5 | many | CASSWGTSGGAGNEQFF | TGTGCCAGCAGTTGGGGGACTAGCGGGGGGGCCGGGAATGAGCAGTTCTTC
NA | TRBJ2-1 | TRBV6-2/TRBV6-3 | many | CASSPTGHSYNEQFF | TGTGCCAGCAGTCCCACAGGGCATTCCTACAATGAGCAGTTCTTC
NA | TRBJ1-2 | TRBV5-1 | many | CASSSLYTISGHRNYGYTF | TGCGCCAGCAGCTCTCTCTATACTATCTCGGGACACCGTAACTATGGCTACACCTTC
NA | TRBJ1-4 | TRBV27 | many | CASRTDIGNEKLFF | TGTGCCAGCAGGACAGACATAGGCAATGAAAAACTGTTTTTT
TRBD1 | TRBJ1-1 | TRBV7-8 | many | CASSLAGQGWNTEAFF | TGTGCCAGCAGCTTAGCGGGACAGGGGTGGAACACTGAAGCTTTCTTT